This T cell receptor beta chain was sequenced for a study of CD8 T cells in ankylosing spondylitis. This CDR3 has 12 amino acids. V lost 2 bases and J 7 bases, leaving 8 bases between the germline ends. Germline-derived CDR1 and CDR2 are SEHNR and FQNEAQ (reference sequence). TCRdb used MiXCR to reprocess the 5' RACE reads, holding one entry per CDR3 protein. The top ten hold about 6.5% of the sample, which has some 240,000 distinct CDR3 sequences, 8% to 9.5% seen once. Material for sequencing was blood, either unsorted or a sorted T cell fraction (not recorded which). The rearrangement joins TRBV7-9 to TRBJ1-1; D is uncertain. The sequence was obtained from a male donor with ankylosing spondylitis or in good health (not recorded which). CDR3 sequence reads: CASSLRLIEAFF. DNA for the CDR3: TGTGCCAGCAGCTTACGACTGATTGAAGCTTTCTTT.